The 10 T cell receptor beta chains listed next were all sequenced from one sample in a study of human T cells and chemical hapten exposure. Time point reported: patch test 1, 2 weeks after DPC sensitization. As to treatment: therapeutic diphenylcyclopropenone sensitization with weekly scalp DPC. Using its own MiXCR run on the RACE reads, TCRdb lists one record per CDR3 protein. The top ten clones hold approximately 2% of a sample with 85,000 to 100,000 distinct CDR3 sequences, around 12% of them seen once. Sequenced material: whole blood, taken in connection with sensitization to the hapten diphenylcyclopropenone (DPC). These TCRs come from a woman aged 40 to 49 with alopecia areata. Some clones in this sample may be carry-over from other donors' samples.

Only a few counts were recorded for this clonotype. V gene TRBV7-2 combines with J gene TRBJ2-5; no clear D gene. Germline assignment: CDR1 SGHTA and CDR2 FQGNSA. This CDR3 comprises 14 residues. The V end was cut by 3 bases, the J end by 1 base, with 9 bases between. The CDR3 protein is CASSFGLRQETQYF. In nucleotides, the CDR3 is TGTGCCAGCAGCTTTGGGCTACGCCAAGAGACCCAGTACTTC.

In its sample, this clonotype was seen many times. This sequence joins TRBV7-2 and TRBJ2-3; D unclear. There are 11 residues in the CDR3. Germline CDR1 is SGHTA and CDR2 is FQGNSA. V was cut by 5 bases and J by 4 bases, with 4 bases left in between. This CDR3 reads CASSQPDTQYF. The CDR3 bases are TGTGCCAGCAGCCAACCAGATACGCAGTATTTT.

This chain's CDR3 is CASSFQTGAGYGYTF. CDR3 bases: TGTGCCAGCAGTTTCCAGACAGGGGCGGGCTATGGCTACACCTTC. V gene TRBV28 combines with J gene TRBJ1-2; 8 nucleotides match TRBD1. The junction had 7 bases not matched to a gene; V was cut back by 3 bases and J by 4 bases. The CDR3 sequence is 15 residues long. The germline gives CDR1 MDHEN, CDR2 SYDVKM.

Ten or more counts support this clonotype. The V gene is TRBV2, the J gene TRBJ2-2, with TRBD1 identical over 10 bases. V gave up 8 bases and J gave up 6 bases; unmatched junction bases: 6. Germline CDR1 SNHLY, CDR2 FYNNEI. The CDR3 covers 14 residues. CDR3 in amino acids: CASRGTGEAGELFF. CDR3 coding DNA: TGTGCCAGCCGTGGGACAGGGGAGGCCGGGGAGCTGTTTTTT.

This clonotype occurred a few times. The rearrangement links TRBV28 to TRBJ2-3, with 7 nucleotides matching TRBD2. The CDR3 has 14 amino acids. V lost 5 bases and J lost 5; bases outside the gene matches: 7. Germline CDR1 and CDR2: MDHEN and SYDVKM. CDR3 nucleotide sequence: TGTGCCAGCAGTCGGGGAGGGACGTTAGATACGCAGTATTTT. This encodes CASSRGGTLDTQYF.

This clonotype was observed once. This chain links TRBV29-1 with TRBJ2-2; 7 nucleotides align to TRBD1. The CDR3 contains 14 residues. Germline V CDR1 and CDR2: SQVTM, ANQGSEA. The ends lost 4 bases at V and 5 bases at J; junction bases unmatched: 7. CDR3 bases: TGCAGCGTTGTAGAGGGGGCCGGAACCGGGGAGCTGTTTTTT. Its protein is CSVVEGAGTGELFF.

Here the CDR3 reads CASSLARTNYNEQFF. The DNA of the CDR3 is TGTGCCAGCAGCTTAGCCAGGACTAACTACAATGAGCAGTTCTTC. This rearrangement joins TRBV7-2 to TRBJ2-1; D perhaps matches TRBD2 (6 bases). Trimming took off 0 bases at V and 3 bases at J, with 9 bases between the two ends. The CDR3 runs 15 residues. Germline values: CDR1 SGHTA, CDR2 FQGNSA.

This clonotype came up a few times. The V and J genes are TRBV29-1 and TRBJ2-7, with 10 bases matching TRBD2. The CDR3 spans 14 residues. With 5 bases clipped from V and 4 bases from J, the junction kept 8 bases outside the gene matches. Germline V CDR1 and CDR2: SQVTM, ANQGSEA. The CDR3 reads CSVQLGLAEYEQYF. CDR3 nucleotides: TGCAGCGTTCAATTAGGACTAGCGGAATACGAGCAGTACTTC.

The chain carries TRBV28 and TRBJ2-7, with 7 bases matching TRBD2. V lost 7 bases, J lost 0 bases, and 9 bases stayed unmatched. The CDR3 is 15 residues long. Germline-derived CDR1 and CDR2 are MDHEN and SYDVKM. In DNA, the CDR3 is TGTGCCAGCACCTCGGCGGCTAGCGGCTCCTACGAGCAGTACTTC. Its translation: CASTSAASGSYEQYF.

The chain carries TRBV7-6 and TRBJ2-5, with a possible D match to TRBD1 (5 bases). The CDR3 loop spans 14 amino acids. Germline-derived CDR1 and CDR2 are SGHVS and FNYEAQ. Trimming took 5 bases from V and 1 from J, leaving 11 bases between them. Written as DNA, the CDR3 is TGTGCCAGCAGCGTCAGACAGTCCCAAGAGACCCAGTACTTC. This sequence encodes CASSVRQSQETQYF.